The 27 T cell receptor beta chains presented below share a single source sample, sequenced in a study of breast tumors, draining lymph nodes, adjacent tissues (TCRdb year 2016). The receptor library was made with multiplex PCR. Instrument used: Illumina HiSeq 2000. TCRdb ran its own pipeline on the public reads, namely fastp trimming at Q25 and MiXCR clone calling, and kept in-frame beta chains. Every CDR3 protein is listed once, alongside the most common genes and DNA of its rows. In this sample the table shows about 15,000 distinct CDR3 sequences, around 50% of which occur a single time. Roughly 17% of the sample rests with the top ten. The sequenced sample consisted of tumor-adjacent breast tissue. These receptors originate from a female donor with breast cancer. Some clones in this sample may be carry-over from other donors' samples.

The chain employs TRBV12-3 or TRBV12-4 and TRBJ2-5; TRBD1 agrees at 9 bases. V lost 6 bases and J lost 9; bases outside the gene matches: 14. This CDR3 comprises 15 residues. CDR3 DNA sequence: TGTGCCAGCAGCCGCGGGACAGGGAGACGTGAGGCCCAGTACTTC. Protein: CASSRGTGRREAQYF.

The chain uses TRBV12-3 or TRBV12-4 and TRBJ1-5, with D perhaps TRBD1 (6 bases). The CDR3 sequence is 12 residues long. V was trimmed by 7 bases and J by 5 bases, leaving 9 bases between them. CDR3 loop: CASNHRDQPQHF. The CDR3, as DNA: TGTGCCAGCAACCACAGGGATCAGCCCCAGCATTTT.

The rearrangement uses TRBV19 and TRBJ1-5; D perhaps matches TRBD1 (5 bases). Germline CDR1 and CDR2: LNHDA and SQIVND (reference sequence). The V end was cut by 3 bases, the J end by 2 bases, with 8 bases between. This CDR3 has 14 amino acids. The CDR3 DNA reads as TGTGCCAGTAGTATGCAACAGGGCAATCAGCCCCAGCATTTT. Translation gives CASSMQQGNQPQHF.

The chain is built from TRBV10-3 and TRBJ2-7; 15 bases agree with TRBD2. This CDR3 is built from 14 residues. Germline CDR1 ENHRY, CDR2 SYGVKD. J lost 4 bases, V lost 6 bases, and 1 base had no gene match. The CDR3, as DNA: TGTGCCATCAGCGGGACTAGCGGGAGGTACGAGCAGTACTTC. Protein product: CAISGTSGRYEQYF.

As for this clonotype: The junction does not match germline at one end; this may be a read error. The chain has TRBV15 and TRBJ1-4; D perhaps matches TRBD1 (5 bases). CDR3 length: 13 residues. Germline V gene data show CDR1 as LNHNV and CDR2 as YYDKDF (reference sequence). CDR3: CATTRGTDEKLFF. CDR3 coding DNA: TGTGCCACCACCAGAGGGACGGATGAAAAACTGTTTTTT.

The chain employs TRBV5-6 and TRBJ1-3; D remains ambiguous. CDR3 length: 15 amino acids. Germline V gene data show CDR1 as SGHDT and CDR2 as YYEEEE. Deletions cut 2 bases from V and 4 bases from J, with 13 bases between. The CDR3 DNA sequence: TGTGCCAGCAGCTTTGACTCGCCCTCCGGAAACACCATATATTTT. Translated: CASSFDSPSGNTIYF.

This clonotype was observed a single time. V and J are TRBV25-1 and TRBJ2-7; D possibly corresponds to TRBD2 (6 bases). The CDR3 has 14 amino acids. Germline V gives CDR1 MGHDK, CDR2 SYGVNS. The ends were cut back, 7 bases at V and 8 bases at J, with 21 bases in the middle. The CDR3 loop is CASTEAAGINKQYF. The CDR3 nucleotides are TGTGCCAGCACCGAGGCGGCGGGAATCAACAAGCAGTACTTC.

The count of this clonotype is one. The chain employs TRBV25-1 and TRBJ2-3; 9 nucleotides line up with TRBD2. CDR3 length: 15 residues. V gave up 7 bases and J gave up 2 bases; unmatched junction bases: 7. Germline V gene sequence: CDR1 MGHDK, CDR2 SYGVNS. This CDR3 is CASTEAGGNTDTQYF. In nucleotides, the CDR3 is TGTGCCAGCACCGAGGCGGGAGGGAACACAGATACGCAGTATTTT.

The chain employs TRBV6-6 and TRBJ1-5, with a tentative D call TRBD1 (5 bases). This CDR3 contains 13 residues. Germline V lookup: CDR1 MNHNY, CDR2 SVGAGI (reference sequence). Trimming shortened V by 6 bases and J by 4 bases, and 10 bases separated the two germline ends. This CDR3 is CASRRDGNQPQHF. Written as DNA, the CDR3 is TGTGCCAGCAGGCGGGACGGTAATCAGCCCCAGCATTTT.

J is TRBJ1-2 and V is TRBV7-2; the match to TRBD1 covers 8 bases. Germline-derived CDR1 and CDR2 are SGHTA and FQGNSA. CDR3 length equals 16 residues. V was pared by 5 bases and J by 0 bases, with 8 bases of the junction left unmatched. CDR3 bases: TGTGCCAGCAGCACAACGCCAGGGGGCACTAACTATGGCTACACCTTC. This encodes CASSTTPGGTNYGYTF. Looking up the rest from reference TRBV7-2 and TRBJ1-2 gives the full variable domain: GAGVSQSPSNKVTEKGKDVELRCDPISGHTALYWYRQSLGQGLEFLIYFQGNSAPDKSGLPSDRFSAERTGGSVSTLTIQRTQQEDSAVYLCASSTTPGGTNYGYTFGSGTRLTVV.

The V call is TRBV20-1, the J call TRBJ1-6; the match to TRBD1 covers 7 bases. The CDR3 is 14 residues long. J lost 13 bases, V lost 1 base, and 10 bases had no gene match. CDR1 and CDR2 (germline): DFQATT, SNEGSKA (reference sequence). CDR3 sequence (DNA): TGCAGTGCTAGAGTCGGGACAGTAGCTAACCCCCTCCACTTT. Protein product: CSARVGTVANPLHF.

Worth noting for this clonotype: Germline is not matched at one junction end, which may reflect a read error. V and J are TRBV20-1 and TRBJ1-2, with 7 bases matching TRBD1. CDR1 DFQATT and CDR2 SNEGSKA come from the germline V gene (reference sequence). The CDR3 is 12 amino acids. The chain's CDR3 is CSTEQGNYGSTF. CDR3 DNA: TGCAGTACGGAACAGGGGAACTATGGCTCCACCTTC.

This clonotype counts as medium-sized (0.01 to 0.1%). This rearrangement joins TRBV12-3 or TRBV12-4 to TRBJ1-4; D possibly corresponds to TRBD1 (5 bases). The ends were cut back, 4 bases at V and 5 bases at J, with 8 bases in the middle. The CDR3 totals 13 residues. The CDR3 is CASSWGSNEKLFF. The CDR3 DNA follows: TGTGCCAGCAGTTGGGGCTCAAATGAAAAACTGTTTTTT.

In this sample, this clonotype turned up many times. This rearrangement joins TRBV5-1 to TRBJ2-6; D is tentatively TRBD1 or TRBD2 (5 bases each). Between the trimmed V and J ends, which lost 8 bases and 0 bases, there was a span of 15 bases. In germline, CDR1 is SGHRS, CDR2 YFSETQ. The CDR3 length is 16 residues. The DNA for the CDR3 is TGCGCCAGTAGCACGGGGCTCTACTCTGGGGCCAACGTCCTGACTTTC. This sequence encodes CASSTGLYSGANVLTF. The full variable domain, rest sourced from reference TRBV5-1 and TRBJ2-6, is KAGVTQTPRYLIKTRGQQVTLSCSPISGHRSVSWYQQTPGQGLQFLFEYFSETQRNKGNFPGRFSGRQFSNSRSEMNVSTLELGDSALYLCASSTGLYSGANVLTFGAGSRLTVL.

In this sample, this clonotype turned up many times. This chain links TRBV28 with TRBJ2-7; D is unclear. From germline, CDR1 is MDHEN and CDR2 SYDVKM. CDR3 length: 13 residues. Trimming took off 6 bases at V and 2 bases at J, with 11 bases between the two ends. This CDR3 reads CASRPDETYEQYF. CDR3 sequence (DNA): TGTGCCAGCAGACCAGACGAGACCTACGAGCAGTACTTC.

This clonotype was picked up one time. The genes are TRBV7-9 and TRBJ2-1; the match to TRBD2 covers 12 bases. Germline values: CDR1 SEHNR, CDR2 FQNEAQ (reference sequence). This CDR3 is built from 14 residues. V was clipped by 5 bases and J by 6 bases; unmatched bases: 2. In DNA form, the CDR3 reads TGTGCCAGCAGCGTGACTAGCGGGAGCAATGAGCAGTTCTTC. Encoded protein: CASSVTSGSNEQFF. The complete variable domain, with remaining parts taken from reference TRBV7-9 and TRBJ2-1, reads DTGVSQNPRHKITKRGQNVTFRCDPISEHNRLYWYRQTLGQGPEFLTYFQNEAQLEKSRLLSDRFSAERPKGSFSTLEIQRTEQGDSAMYLCASSVTSGSNEQFFGPGTRLTVL.

The rearrangement joins TRBV4-3 to TRBJ1-1; no clear D. This CDR3 comprises 15 residues. Per the germline V gene, CDR1 is LGHNA and CDR2 is YSLEER. Trimming pared 0 bases from V and 2 bases from J, leaving 10 bases between. CDR3 sequence reads: CASSQDGLLNTEAFF. Written as DNA, the CDR3 is TGCGCCAGCAGCCAAGACGGGCTTCTTAACACTGAAGCTTTCTTT.

As concerns this clonotype: The conserved closing phenylalanine or tryptophan is absent in this CDR3, likely reflecting a read error. The chain couples TRBV5-1 to TRBJ2-7; unclear D gene. There are 15 residues in the CDR3. Germline CDR1 is SGHRS and CDR2 is YFSETQ. CDR3 in DNA: TGCGCCAGCAGCTTGGCCGGACCGTCCGGCTACGAACAGTACCTC. This codes for CASSLAGPSGYEQYL.

The chain joins TRBV7-8 to TRBJ2-7; 10 bases map to TRBD1. The germline V gene has CDR1 SGHVS and CDR2 FQNEAQ. There are 18 residues in the CDR3. J lost 0 bases, V lost 5 bases, and 13 bases had no gene match. The CDR3 loop is CASSRIRAGTGASYEQYF. The CDR3 nucleotides read TGTGCCAGCAGCCGCATTCGGGCCGGGACAGGGGCCTCCTACGAGCAGTACTTC.

In its sample, this clonotype was seen many times. The chain links TRBV30 to TRBJ2-1, with a weak D call TRBD2 (6 bases). The CDR3 runs to 14 residues. Germline-derived CDR1 and CDR2 are GTSNPN and SVGIG (reference sequence). Trimming left V 5 bases short and J 8 bases short, with 19 bases between. This CDR3 is CAWGRWGVGDEQFF. In DNA, the CDR3 is TGTGCCTGGGGCCGATGGGGGGTGGGGGATGAGCAGTTCTTC.

This clonotype was found many times. CDR3 in amino acids: CASSFGGAETQYF. CDR3 bases: TGCGCCAGCAGCTTCGGAGGGGCGGAGACCCAGTACTTC. The V and J genes are TRBV5-1 and TRBJ2-5; possibly TRBD2 for D (6 bases). This CDR3 has 13 residues. The ends were cut back, 2 bases at V and 5 bases at J, with 10 bases in the middle. Germline lookup yields CDR1 SGHRS and CDR2 YFSETQ.

This clonotype was seen at least ten times. A much larger clone sits a single nucleotide away, making a read error possible. J is TRBJ2-1 and V is TRBV5-8; the D gene is possibly TRBD2 (6 bases). In germline, CDR1 is SGHTS, CDR2 YDEGEE. CDR3 size: 15 residues. V was shortened by 0 bases and J by 5 bases, with 12 bases between the two germline ends. DNA for the CDR3: TGTGCCAGCAGCTTGGCGGGAGCCTTCAACAATGAGCAGTTCTTC. This codes for CASSLAGAFNNEQFF.

The chain employs TRBV7-6 and TRBJ2-1, with 10 nucleotides matching TRBD2. The germline CDR1 and CDR2 sequences are SGHVS and FNYEAQ. V dropped 5 bases and J dropped 6; count of bases not matched to a gene: 4. The CDR3 consists of 14 residues. In DNA form, the CDR3 reads TGTGCCAGCAGCCTCCTAGCGGGAGTCAATGAGCAGTTCTTC. It translates to CASSLLAGVNEQFF.

Only a few counts were recorded for this clonotype. The chain employs TRBV9 and TRBJ2-2; the match to TRBD2 covers 10 bases. The CDR3 contains 16 residues. Losses at the gene ends were 3 bases for V and 7 bases for J; bases not matched to a gene: 9. CDR1 and CDR2 from the germline V gene are SGDLS and YYNGEE. This CDR3 is CASSGGTSAGGGELFF. In DNA, the CDR3 is TGTGCCAGCAGCGGTGGGACTAGCGCCGGGGGCGGGGAGCTGTTTTTT.

V is TRBV20-1 and J is TRBJ1-5, with D perhaps matching TRBD1 (6 bases). The CDR3 loop spans 14 amino acids. V lost 6 bases to trimming and J lost 7 bases, with 19 bases between them. Germline V gene lookup returns CDR1 DFQATT and CDR2 SNEGSKA (reference sequence). CDR3 region: CSAQTRGPEQPQHF. The DNA for the CDR3 is TGCAGTGCCCAGACACGGGGGCCGGAGCAGCCCCAGCATTTT.

This chain connects TRBV10-1 to TRBJ2-5, with 9 positions matching TRBD2. CDR1 and CDR2 from the germline V gene are WNHNN and SYGVQD (reference sequence). Losses at the gene ends were 6 bases for V and 4 bases for J; bases not matched to a gene: 9. The CDR3 is made up of 15 amino acids. The CDR3 loop is CASSEGTSGRETQYF. The CDR3, as DNA: TGCGCCAGCAGCGAAGGAACTAGCGGGCGAGAGACCCAGTACTTC.

The V and J genes are TRBV12-3 or TRBV12-4 and TRBJ2-7; 7 bases fit TRBD1. CDR3 size: 13 residues. V lost 5 bases to trimming and J lost 1 base; unmatched junction nucleotides: 2. In DNA, the CDR3 is TGTGCCAGCAGTCCGGGACAGTCCTACGAGCAGTACTTC. This translates into CASSPGQSYEQYF.